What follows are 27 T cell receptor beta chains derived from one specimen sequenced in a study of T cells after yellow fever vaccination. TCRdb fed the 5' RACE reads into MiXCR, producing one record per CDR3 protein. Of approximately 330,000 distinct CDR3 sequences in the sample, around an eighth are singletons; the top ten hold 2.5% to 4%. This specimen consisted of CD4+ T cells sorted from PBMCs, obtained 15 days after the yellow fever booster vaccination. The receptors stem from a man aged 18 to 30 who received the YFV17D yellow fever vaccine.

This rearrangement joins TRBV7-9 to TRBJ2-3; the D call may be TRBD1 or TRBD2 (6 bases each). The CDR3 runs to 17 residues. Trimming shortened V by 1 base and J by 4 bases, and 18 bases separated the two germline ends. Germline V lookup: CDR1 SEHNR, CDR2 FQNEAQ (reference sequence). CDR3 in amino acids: CASSLGVRPGEADTQYF. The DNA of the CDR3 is TGTGCCAGCAGCTTAGGGGTCCGTCCAGGGGAGGCAGATACGCAGTATTTT.

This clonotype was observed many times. The CDR3 here is CASSRDRGRGGYTF. In DNA form, the CDR3 reads TGTGCCAGCAGTCGGGACAGGGGGCGCGGTGGCTACACCTTC. The rearrangement joins TRBV12-3 or TRBV12-4 to TRBJ1-2; TRBD1 aligns across 12 bases. This CDR3 contains 14 residues. With 5 bases clipped from V and 7 bases from J, the junction kept 5 bases outside the gene matches.

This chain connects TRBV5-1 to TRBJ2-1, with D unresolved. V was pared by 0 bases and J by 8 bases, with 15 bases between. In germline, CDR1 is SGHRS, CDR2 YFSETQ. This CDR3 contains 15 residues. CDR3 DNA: TGCGCCAGCAGCTTGGGTGGCGATCCTCGGTATGAGCAGTTCTTC. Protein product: CASSLGGDPRYEQFF.

The DNA for the CDR3 is TGTGCCAGCAGTTCTCCAGCGACAGGGGGCCCAGATACGCAGTATTTT. Its translation: CASSSPATGGPDTQYF. The V gene is TRBV12-3 or TRBV12-4, the J gene TRBJ2-3, with TRBD1 matching over 10 bases. The CDR3 runs to 16 residues. Trimming cost V 4 bases and J 4 bases; bases outside gene matches: 8.

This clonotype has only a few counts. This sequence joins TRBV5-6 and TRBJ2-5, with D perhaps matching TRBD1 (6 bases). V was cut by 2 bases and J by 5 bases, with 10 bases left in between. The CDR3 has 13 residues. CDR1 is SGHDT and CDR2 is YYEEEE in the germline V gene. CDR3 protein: CASSLMGAETQYF. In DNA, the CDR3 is TGTGCCAGCAGCTTAATGGGGGCGGAGACCCAGTACTTC.

The CDR3 region is CASSLRTLQPQHF. The CDR3 coding sequence is TGTGCCAGCAGCCTCCGGACTCTCCAGCCCCAGCATTTT. The J gene is TRBJ1-5, the V gene TRBV5-6; D is unresolved. Germline CDR1 and CDR2: SGHDT and YYEEEE. The CDR3 contains 13 residues. Deletions cut 4 bases from V and 7 bases from J, with 12 bases between.

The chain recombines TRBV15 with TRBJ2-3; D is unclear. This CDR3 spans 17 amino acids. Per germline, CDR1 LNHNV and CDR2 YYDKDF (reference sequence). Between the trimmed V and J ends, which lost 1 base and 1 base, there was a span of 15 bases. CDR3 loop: CATSRAPRVLGTDTQYF. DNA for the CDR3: TGTGCCACCAGCAGAGCCCCGAGAGTGTTGGGCACAGATACGCAGTATTTT.

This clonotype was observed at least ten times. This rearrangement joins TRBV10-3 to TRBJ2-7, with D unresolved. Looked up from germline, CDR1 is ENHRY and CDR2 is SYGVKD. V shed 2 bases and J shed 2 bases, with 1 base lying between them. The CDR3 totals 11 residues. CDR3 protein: CAISEAYEQYV. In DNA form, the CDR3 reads TGTGCCATCAGTGAGGCCTACGAGCAGTACGTC.

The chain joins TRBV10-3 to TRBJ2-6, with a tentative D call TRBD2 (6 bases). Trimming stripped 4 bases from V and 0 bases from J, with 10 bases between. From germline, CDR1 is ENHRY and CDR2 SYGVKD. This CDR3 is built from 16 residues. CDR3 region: CAISGGLSSGANVLTF. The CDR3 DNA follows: TGTGCCATCAGTGGGGGACTGTCCTCTGGGGCCAACGTCCTGACTTTC.

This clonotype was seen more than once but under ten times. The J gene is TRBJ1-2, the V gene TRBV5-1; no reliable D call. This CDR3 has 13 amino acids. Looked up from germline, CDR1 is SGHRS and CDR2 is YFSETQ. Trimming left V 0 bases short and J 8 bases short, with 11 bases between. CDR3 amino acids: CASSLDLEAGYTF. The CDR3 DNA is TGCGCCAGCAGCTTGGATTTGGAGGCAGGCTACACCTTC. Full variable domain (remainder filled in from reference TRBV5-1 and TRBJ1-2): KAGVTQTPRYLIKTRGQQVTLSCSPISGHRSVSWYQQTPGQGLQFLFEYFSETQRNKGNFPGRFSGRQFSNSRSEMNVSTLELGDSALYLCASSLDLEAGYTFGSGTRLTVV.

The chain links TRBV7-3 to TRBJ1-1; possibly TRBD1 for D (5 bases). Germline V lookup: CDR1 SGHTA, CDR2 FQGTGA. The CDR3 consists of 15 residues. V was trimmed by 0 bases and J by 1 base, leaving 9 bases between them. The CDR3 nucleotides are TGTGCCAGCAGCTTAACTAGTGGGGCGAACACTGAAGCTTTCTTT. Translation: CASSLTSGANTEAFF.

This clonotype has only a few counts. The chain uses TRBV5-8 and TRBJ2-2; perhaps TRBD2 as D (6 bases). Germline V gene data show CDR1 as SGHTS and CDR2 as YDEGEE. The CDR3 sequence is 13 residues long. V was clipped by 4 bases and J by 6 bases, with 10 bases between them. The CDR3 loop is CASSAGLAGELFF. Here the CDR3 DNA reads TGTGCCAGCAGCGCGGGGCTGGCCGGGGAGCTGTTTTTT.

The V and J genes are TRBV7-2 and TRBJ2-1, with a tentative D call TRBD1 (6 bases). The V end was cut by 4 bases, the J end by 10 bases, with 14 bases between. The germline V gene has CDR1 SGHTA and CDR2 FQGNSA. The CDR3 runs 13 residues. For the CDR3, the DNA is TGTGCCAGCAGCTCACAGGGTTTTGGGGAGCAGTTCTTC. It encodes CASSSQGFGEQFF.

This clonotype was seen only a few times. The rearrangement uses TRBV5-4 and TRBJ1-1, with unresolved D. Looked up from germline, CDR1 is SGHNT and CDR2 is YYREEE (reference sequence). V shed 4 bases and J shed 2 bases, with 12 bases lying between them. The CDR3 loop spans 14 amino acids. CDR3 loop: CASSARTDNTEAFF. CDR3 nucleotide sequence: TGTGCCAGCAGCGCCAGGACGGACAACACTGAAGCTTTCTTT.

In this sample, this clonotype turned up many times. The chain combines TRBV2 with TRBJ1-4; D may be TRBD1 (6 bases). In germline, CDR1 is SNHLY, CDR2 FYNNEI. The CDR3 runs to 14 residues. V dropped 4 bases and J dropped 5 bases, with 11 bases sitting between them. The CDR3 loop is CASSVQGTNEKLFF. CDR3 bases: TGTGCCAGCAGTGTACAGGGTACGAATGAAAAACTGTTTTTT. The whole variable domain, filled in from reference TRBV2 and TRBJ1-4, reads EPEVTQTPSHQVTQMGQEVILRCVPISNHLYFYWYRQILGQKVEFLVSFYNNEISEKSEIFDDQFSVERPDGSNFTLKIRSTKLEDSAMYFCASSVQGTNEKLFFGSGTQLSVL.

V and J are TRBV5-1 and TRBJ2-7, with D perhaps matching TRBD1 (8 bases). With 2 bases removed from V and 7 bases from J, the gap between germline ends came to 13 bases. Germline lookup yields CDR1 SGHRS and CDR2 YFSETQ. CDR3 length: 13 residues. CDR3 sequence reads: CASSFGQGGEQYV. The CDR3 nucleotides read TGCGCCAGCAGCTTCGGACAGGGAGGGGAGCAGTACGTC.

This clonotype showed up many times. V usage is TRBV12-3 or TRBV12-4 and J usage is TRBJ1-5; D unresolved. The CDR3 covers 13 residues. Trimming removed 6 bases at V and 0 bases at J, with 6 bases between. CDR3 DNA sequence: TGTGCCAGCAGCTCTTATAGCAATCAGCCCCAGCATTTT. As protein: CASSSYSNQPQHF.

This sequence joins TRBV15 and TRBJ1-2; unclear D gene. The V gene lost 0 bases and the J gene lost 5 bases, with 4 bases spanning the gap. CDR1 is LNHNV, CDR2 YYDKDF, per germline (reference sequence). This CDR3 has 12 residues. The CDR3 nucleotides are TGTGCCACCAGCAGAGATGGGTATGGCTACACCTTC. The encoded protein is CATSRDGYGYTF. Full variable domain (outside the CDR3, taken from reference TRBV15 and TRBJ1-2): DAMVIQNPRYQVTQFGKPVTLSCSQTLNHNVMYWYQQKSSQAPKLLFHYYDKDFNNEADTPDNFQSRRPNTSFCFLDIRSPGLGDTAMYLCATSRDGYGYTFGSGTRLTVV.

CDR3 coding DNA: TGCGCCAGCAGCCCGGGCAGGGGGAGTGAAAAACTGTTTTTT. This gives the protein CASSPGRGSEKLFF. V and J are TRBV4-1 and TRBJ1-4; 7 bases fit TRBD1. J was trimmed by 7 bases and V by 4 bases; bases with no gene match: 6. The germline CDR1 and CDR2 sequences are MGHRA and YSYEKL. This CDR3 is built from 14 residues.

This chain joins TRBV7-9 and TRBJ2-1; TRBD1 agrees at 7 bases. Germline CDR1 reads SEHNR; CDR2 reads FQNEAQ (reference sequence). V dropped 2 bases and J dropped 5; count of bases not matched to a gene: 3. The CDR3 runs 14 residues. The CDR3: CASSLWDRNNEQFF. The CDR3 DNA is TGTGCCAGCAGCTTATGGGACAGAAACAATGAGCAGTTCTTC.

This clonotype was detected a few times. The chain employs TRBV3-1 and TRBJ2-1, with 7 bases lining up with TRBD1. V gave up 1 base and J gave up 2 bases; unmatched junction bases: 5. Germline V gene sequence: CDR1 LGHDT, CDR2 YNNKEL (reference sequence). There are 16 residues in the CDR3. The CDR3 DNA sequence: TGTGCCAGCAGCCAAGGGGGACAGAAGGCCTACAATGAGCAGTTCTTC. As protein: CASSQGGQKAYNEQFF.

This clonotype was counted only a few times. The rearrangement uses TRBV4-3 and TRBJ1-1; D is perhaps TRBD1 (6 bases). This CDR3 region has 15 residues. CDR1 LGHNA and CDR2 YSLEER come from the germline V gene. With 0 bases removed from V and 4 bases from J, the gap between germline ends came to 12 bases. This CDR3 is CASSQEGQGSTEAFF. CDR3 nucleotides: TGCGCCAGCAGCCAAGAGGGTCAGGGGAGCACTGAAGCTTTCTTT.

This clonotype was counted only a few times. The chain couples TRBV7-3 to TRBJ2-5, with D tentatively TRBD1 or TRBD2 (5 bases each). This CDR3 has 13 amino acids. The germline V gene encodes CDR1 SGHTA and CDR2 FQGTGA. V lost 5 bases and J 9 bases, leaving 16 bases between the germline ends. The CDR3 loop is CASSPRGASAQYF. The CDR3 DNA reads TGTGCCAGCAGCCCCCGGGGCGCCTCGGCCCAGTACTTC.

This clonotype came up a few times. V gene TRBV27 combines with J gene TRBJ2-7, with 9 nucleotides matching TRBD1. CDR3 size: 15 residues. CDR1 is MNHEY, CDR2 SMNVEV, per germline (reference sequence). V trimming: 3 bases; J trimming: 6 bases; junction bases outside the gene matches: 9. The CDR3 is CASSFGDRVFSEQYF. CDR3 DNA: TGTGCCAGCAGTTTTGGGGACAGGGTATTTTCCGAGCAGTACTTC.

The CDR3 DNA is TGCAGTGCTAGACAAGCTAACTATGGCTACACCTTC. This gives the protein CSARQANYGYTF. The rearrangement joins TRBV20-1 to TRBJ1-2; D gene ambiguous. In germline, CDR1 is DFQATT, CDR2 SNEGSKA (reference sequence). The CDR3 has 12 amino acids. V dropped 2 bases and J dropped 0 bases, with 4 bases sitting between them.

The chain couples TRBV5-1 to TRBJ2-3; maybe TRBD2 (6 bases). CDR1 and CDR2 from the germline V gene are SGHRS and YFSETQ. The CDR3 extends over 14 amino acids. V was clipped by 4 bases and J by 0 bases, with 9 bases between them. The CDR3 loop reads CASSRGESTDTQYF. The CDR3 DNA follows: TGCGCCAGCAGCCGCGGGGAAAGCACAGATACGCAGTATTTT.

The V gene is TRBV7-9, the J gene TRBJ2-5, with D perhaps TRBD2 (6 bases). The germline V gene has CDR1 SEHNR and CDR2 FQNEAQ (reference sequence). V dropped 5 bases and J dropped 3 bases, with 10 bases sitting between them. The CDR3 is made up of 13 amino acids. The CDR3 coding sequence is TGTGCCAGCAGCGTGGGACTTAAAGAGACCCAGTACTTC. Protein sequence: CASSVGLKETQYF.